This paragraph covers one T cell receptor (beta chain) sequence. TCRdb's copy holds only in-frame clones and misses some; the assay was immunoSEQ multiplex PCR. The data show tens of thousands of clones, 87% seen once. V lost 2 bases and J lost 14; bases outside the gene matches: 8. CDR1 MNHNY and CDR2 SVGAGI come from the germline V gene (reference sequence). This CDR3 region has 13 residues. The source of the sample is a study of blood T cell repertoires in COVID-19. The sequencing input was peripheral blood. The sequence derives from a woman aged 50 to 65 with active or convalescent COVID-19. This chain links TRBV6-6 with TRBJ1-5; TRBD1 agrees at 8 bases. The CDR3 protein is CASSYRSGGRKHF. Here the CDR3 DNA reads TGTGCCAGCAGTTACCGCTCAGGGGGCAGGAAGCATTTT.